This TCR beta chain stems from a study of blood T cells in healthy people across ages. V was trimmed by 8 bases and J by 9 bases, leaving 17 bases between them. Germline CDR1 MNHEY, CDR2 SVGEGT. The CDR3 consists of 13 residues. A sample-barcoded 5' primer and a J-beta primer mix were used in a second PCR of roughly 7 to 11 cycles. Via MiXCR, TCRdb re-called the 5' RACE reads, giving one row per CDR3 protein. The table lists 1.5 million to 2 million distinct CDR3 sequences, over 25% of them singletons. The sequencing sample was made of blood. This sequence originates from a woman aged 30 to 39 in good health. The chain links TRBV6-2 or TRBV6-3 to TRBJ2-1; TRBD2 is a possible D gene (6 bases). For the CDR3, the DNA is TGTGCCAGCTTTAGGAGTGGAGGGAGTGAGCAGTTCTTC. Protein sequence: CASFRSGGSEQFF.